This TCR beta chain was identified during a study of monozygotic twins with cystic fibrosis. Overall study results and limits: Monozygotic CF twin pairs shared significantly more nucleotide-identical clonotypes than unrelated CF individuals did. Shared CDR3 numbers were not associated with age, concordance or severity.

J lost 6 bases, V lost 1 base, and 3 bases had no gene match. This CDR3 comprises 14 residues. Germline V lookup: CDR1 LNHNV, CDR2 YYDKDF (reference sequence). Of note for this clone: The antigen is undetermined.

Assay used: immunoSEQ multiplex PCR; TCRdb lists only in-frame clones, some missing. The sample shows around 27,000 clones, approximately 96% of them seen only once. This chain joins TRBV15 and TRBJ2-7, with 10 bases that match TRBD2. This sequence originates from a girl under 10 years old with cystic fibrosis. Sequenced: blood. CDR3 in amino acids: CATSRGAGGGEQYF. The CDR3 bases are TGTGCCACCAGCAGAGGAGCGGGAGGGGGCGAGCAGTACTTC.